This T cell receptor beta chain was identified in a study of blood T cell repertoires in COVID-19. On the study more broadly: Sources were T cells, B-cell-depleted T cells, or PBMCs; the material itself was cDNA or gDNA.

Assay used: immunoSEQ multiplex PCR; TCRdb lists only in-frame clones, some missing. The sample lists about 13,000 clones, roughly 90% occurring once. The clonotype comes from a human donor in a cohort sampled during active COVID-19. Sequencing used peripheral blood.

Here the CDR3 DNA reads TGTGCCAGCAGCTTTCTCGGGACAGGGCAGTTCAATGAGCAGTTCTTC. Amino acids: CASSFLGTGQFNEQFF. The chain couples TRBV7-2 to TRBJ2-1; TRBD1 agrees at 9 bases. V dropped 3 bases and J dropped 6; count of bases not matched to a gene: 9. Per germline, CDR1 SGHTA and CDR2 FQGNSA. The CDR3 covers 16 residues.